These 9 T cell receptor beta chains were all obtained from the same sample, sequenced in a study of CXCR3-negative and CXCR3-positive naive CD8 T cells. The antigens of these receptors remain unknown. Study results and caveats: Higher TRB CDR3 hydrophobicity marked CXCR3-positive naive cells relative to CXCR3-negative naive cells.

Researchers prepared the TRB cDNA libraries using 5' RACE with UMI labels. TCRdb reanalyzed the 5' RACE reads and collapses them to one entry per CDR3 protein, without DNA. The sample spans some 120,000 distinct CDR3 sequences; the ten largest clones claim roughly 0.59%. Material for sequencing was naive CXCR3+ CD8+ T cells from blood. The subset is: CD45RO-CCR7+CD27+CD95- naive CD8+ T cells expressing CXCR3 (TNR3+). Receptors originate from a human donor in good health. Some clones in this sample may be carry-over from other donors' samples.

The chain is built from TRBV7-6 and TRBJ1-2; TCRdb's D call of TRBD1 is untestable without DNA. Germline values: CDR1 SGHVS, CDR2 FNYEAQ. The CDR3 consists of 13 residues. CDR3 residues: CASSRDTNYGYTF.

The chain uses TRBV20-1 and TRBJ2-1; TCRdb selects TRBD2, and the lack of DNA leaves this call unchecked. The CDR3 length is 16 residues. The germline gives CDR1 DFQATT, CDR2 SNEGSKA (reference sequence). The CDR3 spells CSARDLAALSYNEQFF.

CDR3 residues: CASSVGVDSYEQYF. The J gene is TRBJ2-7, the V gene TRBV9. CDR1 SGDLS and CDR2 YYNGEE come from the germline V gene. The CDR3 runs to 14 residues.

The chain combines TRBV28 with TRBJ2-3; TCRdb returns TRBD1, unconfirmable since there is no DNA. Germline-derived CDR1 and CDR2 are MDHEN and SYDVKM. This CDR3 comprises 19 residues. CDR3 region: CASSPQTGQGAYDADTQYF.

The chain joins TRBV6-6 to TRBJ1-4; TCRdb gives TRBD1 as the D gene, but with no DNA this cannot be confirmed. The length of the CDR3 is 16 residues. Germline CDR1 reads MNHNY; CDR2 reads SVGAGI (reference sequence). CDR3 region: CASSVFLEGPNEKLFF.

The chain carries TRBV29-1 and TRBJ2-1; TCRdb gives TRBD1 as the D gene, but with no DNA this cannot be confirmed. There are 15 residues in the CDR3. Germline V lookup: CDR1 SQVTM, CDR2 ANQGSEA. The CDR3 loop reads CSGGPTPLSGNEQFF.

The V gene is TRBV9, the J gene TRBJ2-6; TCRdb's D call, TRBD1, is unchecked because there is no DNA. The CDR3 is 19 amino acids. The germline CDR1 and CDR2 sequences are SGDLS and YYNGEE. CDR3 residues: CASSVSVTGELRGANVLTF.

The chain links TRBV7-2 to TRBJ2-5; TCRdb returns TRBD1, unconfirmable since there is no DNA. The germline V gene encodes CDR1 SGHTA and CDR2 FQGNSA. This CDR3 is built from 13 residues. CDR3 amino acids: CASSLGGPETQYF.

V is TRBV19 and J is TRBJ2-1; TCRdb returns TRBD1, unconfirmable since there is no DNA. From germline, CDR1 is LNHDA and CDR2 SQIVND (reference sequence). CDR3 length: 12 residues. The CDR3 is CASYDRFDEQFF.